The entry that follows covers one T cell receptor beta chain sequence. This record comes from a study of patients and donors after allogeneic stem cell transplantation. TCRdb reanalysed the RT-PCR reads using MiXCR and keeps one entry per CDR3 protein. The sample includes around 90,000 distinct CDR3 sequences, 40% to 60% of them seen just once. The receptor was isolated from a human donor who was either an allogeneic HSCT recipient or a stem cell or donor lymphocyte infusion donor (not recorded which). It is not recorded whose cells these are; they may come from a transplant donor. Sequences were obtained from blood, either unsorted or a sorted T cell fraction (not recorded which).

CDR3 nucleotide sequence: TGCGCCAGCAGCCAAGAAGCGGTCGGACATCTGTTTTTT. Amino acid sequence: CASSQEAVGHLFF. The chain is built from TRBV4-1 and TRBJ1-4, with D possibly matching TRBD1 (5 bases). The germline V gene encodes CDR1 MGHRA and CDR2 YSYEKL. V was trimmed by 0 bases and J by 14 bases, leaving 13 bases between them. This CDR3 is built from 13 residues.